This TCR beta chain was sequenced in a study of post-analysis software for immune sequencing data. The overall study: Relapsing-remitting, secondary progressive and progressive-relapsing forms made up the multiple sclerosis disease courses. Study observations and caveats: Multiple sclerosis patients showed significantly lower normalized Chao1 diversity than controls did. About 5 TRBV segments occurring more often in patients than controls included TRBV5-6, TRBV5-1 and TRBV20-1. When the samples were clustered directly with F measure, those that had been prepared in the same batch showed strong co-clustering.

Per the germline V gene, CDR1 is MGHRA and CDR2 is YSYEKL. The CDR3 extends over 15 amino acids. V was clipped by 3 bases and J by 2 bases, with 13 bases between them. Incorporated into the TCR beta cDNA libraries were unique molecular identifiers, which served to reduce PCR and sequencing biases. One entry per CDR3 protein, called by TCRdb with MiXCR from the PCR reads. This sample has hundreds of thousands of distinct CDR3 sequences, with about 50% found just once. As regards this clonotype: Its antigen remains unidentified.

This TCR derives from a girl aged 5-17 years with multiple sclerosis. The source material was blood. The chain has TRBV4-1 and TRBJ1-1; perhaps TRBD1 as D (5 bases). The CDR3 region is CASSHRRDFNTEAFF. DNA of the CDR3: TGCGCCAGCAGCCACCGCCGGGACTTCAACACTGAAGCTTTCTTT.